The 24 T cell receptor beta chains below were found in one sample sequenced in a study of T-cell memory formation after mild COVID-19. TCRdb reprocessed the 5' RACE reads via MiXCR and lists one record per CDR3 protein. The table lists hundreds of thousands of distinct CDR3 sequences, roughly a fifth of them singletons. Specimen: PBMCs or a T cell subset sorted from them (not recorded which). The receptors stem from an adult woman who had mild COVID-19 (a few samples of this study predate the infection). Cell type and time point are not known.

The CDR3 sequence: CASSLGLLAGAGGEETQYF. The CDR3 DNA sequence: TGTGCCAGCAGCTTAGGTCTCTTGGCGGGAGCCGGGGGCGAAGAGACCCAGTACTTC. The genes are TRBV11-3 and TRBJ2-5, with a possible D match to TRBD2 (7 bases). V was shortened by 1 base and J by 3 bases, with 24 bases between the two germline ends. Germline V CDR1 and CDR2: SGHNT, YENEEA. The CDR3 totals 19 residues.

The chain recombines TRBV7-3 with TRBJ2-7; 7 bases map to TRBD2. There are 14 residues in the CDR3. CDR1 and CDR2 (germline): SGHTA, FQGTGA. The V gene end was trimmed by 3 bases and the J gene end by 0 bases; junction bases not matched to a gene: 2. The CDR3 bases are TGTGCCAGCAGCTTCCGGACTAGCTCCTACGAGCAGTACTTC. It translates to CASSFRTSSYEQYF.

The table lists this clonotype with a few counts. The gene calls are TRBV3-1 and TRBJ2-3; weak D call: TRBD2 (6 bases). The CDR3 is 16 residues long. CDR1 is LGHDT and CDR2 is YNNKEL in the germline V gene (reference sequence). Trimming pared 5 bases from V and 0 bases from J, leaving 15 bases between. CDR3 protein: CASSYLSGFSTDTQYF. CDR3 DNA sequence: TGTGCCAGCAGCTACTTGAGCGGGTTTAGCACAGATACGCAGTATTTT.

This clonotype was observed a few times. The genes are TRBV9 and TRBJ2-7, with TRBD1 matching over 7 bases. Germline assignment: CDR1 SGDLS and CDR2 YYNGEE. The CDR3 consists of 14 residues. V lost 2 bases to trimming and J lost 2 bases; unmatched junction nucleotides: 4. The CDR3 is CASSVKTGTYEQYF. CDR3 sequence (DNA): TGTGCCAGCAGCGTGAAGACAGGGACCTACGAGCAGTACTTC.

This clonotype came up a few times. The rearrangement uses TRBV29-1 and TRBJ1-1; D gene ambiguous. This CDR3 is 15 amino acids long. Germline V gene sequence: CDR1 SQVTM, CDR2 ANQGSEA. The germline V and J ends were trimmed by 2 bases and 5 bases, with 18 bases remaining between them. CDR3 DNA sequence: TGCAGCGTTGAAATCCGGGCTTCCGGACGGACTGAAGCTTTCTTT. Translation: CSVEIRASGRTEAFF.

Only one count was recorded for this clonotype. The junction departs from germline at one end; a sequencing error may be responsible. This chain links TRBV20-1 with TRBJ2-7, with TRBD2 identical over 7 bases. The germline gives CDR1 DFQATT, CDR2 SNEGSKA (reference sequence). The CDR3 has 12 amino acids. The CDR3 DNA sequence: TGCAGCGCTATGACTAGCCTCTACGAGCAGTACTTC. Translation gives CSAMTSLYEQYF.

The chain joins TRBV6-6 to TRBJ1-3, with 9 bases matching TRBD1. V trimming: 0 bases; J trimming: 8 bases; junction bases outside the gene matches: 2. Germline CDR1 MNHNY, CDR2 SVGAGI (reference sequence). This CDR3 region has 14 residues. CDR3 bases: TGTGCCAGCAGTTACTCGGGACAGGGAGACACCATATATTTT. It is translated as CASSYSGQGDTIYF.

This clonotype has ten or more counts. This chain joins TRBV5-1 and TRBJ2-3, with 11 bases lining up with TRBD2. The V gene's germline CDR1 is SGHRS and CDR2 YFSETQ. The CDR3 is 15 amino acids. With 4 bases clipped from V and 5 bases from J, the junction kept 6 bases outside the gene matches. This chain's CDR3 is CASSMTSGELDTQYF. The DNA of the CDR3 is TGCGCCAGCAGCATGACTAGCGGGGAACTAGATACGCAGTATTTT. The full variable domain, rest sourced from reference TRBV5-1 and TRBJ2-3, is KAGVTQTPRYLIKTRGQQVTLSCSPISGHRSVSWYQQTPGQGLQFLFEYFSETQRNKGNFPGRFSGRQFSNSRSEMNVSTLELGDSALYLCASSMTSGELDTQYFGPGTRLTVL.

Only a few counts were recorded for this clonotype. The chain recombines TRBV25-1 with TRBJ1-2; D is undetermined. The germline gives CDR1 MGHDK, CDR2 SYGVNS. Deletions cut 4 bases from V and 6 bases from J, with 9 bases between. The CDR3 sequence is 12 residues long. DNA of the CDR3: TGTGCCAGCAGTGGATTCAAGGATGGCTACACCTTC. It translates to CASSGFKDGYTF.

CDR3 region: CASNLTSGRYEQYF. The CDR3 nucleotides read TGTGCCAGCAATCTGACTAGCGGGCGGTACGAGCAGTACTTC. This chain connects TRBV12-3 or TRBV12-4 to TRBJ2-7; 10 bases line up with TRBD2. The CDR3 runs 14 residues. Germline trimming cut 7 bases from V and 4 bases from J; bases unmatched to any gene: 7.

This clonotype has more than one count but fewer than ten. The chain has TRBV7-4 and TRBJ2-5; 7 nucleotides agree with TRBD2. This CDR3 contains 17 residues. Germline V lookup: CDR1 SGHVT, CDR2 SQSDAQ. V dropped 3 bases and J dropped 0; count of bases not matched to a gene: 10. The CDR3 DNA is TGTGCCAGCAGCTTTCCCATCCTCACTAGCGACCAAGAGACCCAGTACTTC. This codes for CASSFPILTSDQETQYF.

V gene TRBV12-3 or TRBV12-4 combines with J gene TRBJ2-7; no definite D call. This CDR3 spans 13 amino acids. V was cut by 4 bases and J by 3 bases, with 10 bases left in between. The DNA of the CDR3 is TGTGCCAGCAGTTCAACACCACTCTACGAGCAGTACTTC. The encoded protein is CASSSTPLYEQYF.

This clonotype was picked up a small number of times. The chain employs TRBV2 and TRBJ2-7; tentative D call: TRBD1 (6 bases). Trimming stripped 8 bases from V and 3 bases from J, with 14 bases between. The germline V gene encodes CDR1 SNHLY and CDR2 FYNNEI. There are 13 residues in the CDR3. CDR3: CASGPGVFYEQYF. The CDR3 bases are TGTGCCAGCGGGCCAGGGGTGTTCTACGAGCAGTACTTC.

This clonotype was seen more than once but under ten times. V usage is TRBV7-8 and J usage is TRBJ1-5; 7 bases map to TRBD1. After removal of 5 bases from V and 3 bases from J, the junction contained 4 bases not matched to a gene. Germline V CDR1 and CDR2: SGHVS, FQNEAQ. CDR3 length: 14 amino acids. CDR3 in amino acids: CASSQTGYNQPQHF. CDR3 bases: TGTGCCAGCAGCCAGACAGGGTACAATCAGCCCCAGCATTTT. The variable domain in full, with the rest retrieved from reference TRBV7-8 and TRBJ1-5, is GAGVSQSPRYKVAKRGQDVALRCDPISGHVSLFWYQQALGQGPEFLTYFQNEAQLDKSGLPSDRFFAERPEGSVSTLKIQRTQQEDSAVYLCASSQTGYNQPQHFGDGTRLSIL.

This clonotype was detected only a few times. This chain joins TRBV7-9 and TRBJ2-5; 9 bases are shared with TRBD2. CDR3 length: 18 residues. Trimming removed 4 bases from V and 6 bases from J; junction bases left unmatched: 18. Germline CDR1 SEHNR, CDR2 FQNEAQ (reference sequence). The chain's CDR3 is CASSSDGRGRDGVKTQYF. CDR3 nucleotides: TGTGCCAGCAGCTCCGATGGGCGCGGGAGGGACGGTGTGAAGACCCAGTACTTC.

In this sample, this clonotype turned up a few times. The V and J genes are TRBV9 and TRBJ2-3; possibly TRBD1 for D (5 bases). Trimming took off 0 bases at V and 6 bases at J, with 11 bases between the two ends. CDR3 length: 14 residues. Germline V gene sequence: CDR1 SGDLS, CDR2 YYNGEE. CDR3 DNA: TGTGCCAGCAGCGTAGGACAGTCGGAGGATACGCAGTATTTT. The encoded protein is CASSVGQSEDTQYF.

This clonotype occurred a few times. The chain carries TRBV7-8 and TRBJ2-3; D unclear. V was shortened by 5 bases and J by 7 bases, with 10 bases between the two germline ends. This CDR3 is 12 amino acids long. Germline V gives CDR1 SGHVS, CDR2 FQNEAQ. In DNA, the CDR3 is TGTGCCAGCAGCACTGGCACGAATACGCAGTATTTT. Protein sequence: CASSTGTNTQYF.

This clonotype was picked up a small number of times. The gene calls are TRBV3-1 and TRBJ2-2; 8 nucleotides line up with TRBD2. Germline trimming cut 2 bases from V and 5 bases from J; bases unmatched to any gene: 7. CDR3 size: 16 residues. Germline V gene data show CDR1 as LGHDT and CDR2 as YNNKEL (reference sequence). Written as DNA, the CDR3 is TGTGCCAGCAGCCAAAGGGTCCTAGCGGGTACCGGGGAGCTGTTTTTT. The encoded protein is CASSQRVLAGTGELFF.

This clonotype came up once. CDR3 in DNA: TGCAGTGCTAGAGGGGTTTCGGCGCGGGAGAGCAGGGGGGAGACCCAGTACTTC. Translation: CSARGVSARESRGETQYF. The chain carries TRBV20-1 and TRBJ2-5; tentatively, D is TRBD1 or TRBD2 (7 bases each). Trimming took 1 base from V and 5 from J, leaving 26 bases between them. The CDR3 runs to 18 residues. The germline V gene has CDR1 DFQATT and CDR2 SNEGSKA (reference sequence).

This clonotype showed up just a few times. The gene calls are TRBV11-2 and TRBJ2-7, with D perhaps matching TRBD1 (5 bases). This CDR3 is 14 amino acids long. Trimming took 5 bases from V and 4 from J, leaving 15 bases between them. In germline, CDR1 is SGHAT, CDR2 FQNNGV. The CDR3: CASSRNTQGYEQYF. The CDR3 DNA sequence: TGTGCCAGCAGCCGGAATACCCAGGGATACGAGCAGTACTTC. Together with reference TRBV11-2 and TRBJ2-7, the CDR3 gives the full variable domain: EAGVAQSPRYKIIEKRQSVAFWCNPISGHATLYWYQQILGQGPKLLIQFQNNGVVDDSQLPKDRFSAERLKGVDSTLKIQPAKLEDSAVYLCASSRNTQGYEQYFGPGTRLTVT.

This clonotype showed up just a few times. The CDR3 DNA follows: TGTGCCACCAGTGTGCGGTCCCTAAGCACAGATACGCAGTATTTT. Translating it yields CATSVRSLSTDTQYF. J is TRBJ2-3 and V is TRBV24-1; D is unresolved. Germline CDR1 is KGHDR and CDR2 is SFDVKD. With 5 bases removed from V and 0 bases from J, the gap between germline ends came to 11 bases. This CDR3 region has 15 residues.

The chain combines TRBV5-5 with TRBJ1-6; 9 bases are a match to TRBD1. V shed 2 bases, J shed 9 bases, and the junction held 6 bases outside the gene matches. The CDR3 covers 15 residues. Germline-derived CDR1 and CDR2 are SGHKS and YYEKEE (reference sequence). The CDR3 DNA reads as TGTGCCAGCAGCTTACGGACAGGGGAGAGTTCACCCCTCCACTTT. Protein product: CASSLRTGESSPLHF.

The chain has TRBV20-1 and TRBJ2-5; TRBD2 matches 8 bases. The CDR3 loop spans 13 amino acids. CDR1 is DFQATT, CDR2 SNEGSKA, per germline (reference sequence). After removal of 5 bases from V and 1 base from J, the junction contained 3 bases not matched to a gene. The CDR3 sequence is CSALTSGQETQYF. Here the CDR3 DNA reads TGCAGTGCTCTTACTAGCGGCCAAGAGACCCAGTACTTC.

This rearrangement joins TRBV20-1 to TRBJ2-7; D is unresolved. V was trimmed by 3 bases and J by 2 bases, leaving 11 bases between them. The CDR3 loop spans 13 amino acids. Germline V gene data show CDR1 as DFQATT and CDR2 as SNEGSKA (reference sequence). This CDR3 reads CSASGASTYEQYF. CDR3 coding DNA: TGCAGTGCTAGCGGAGCGTCAACCTACGAGCAGTACTTC.